This TCR beta chain was identified in a study of Graves' ophthalmopathy and Graves' hyperthyroidism. Lactation, pregnancy, uncontrolled infections and other autoimmune diseases were all grounds for excluding patients. As the template, RNA transcripts were used to amplify TCR beta CDR3 regions. HTBI primers served in a first-round RT-PCR, which a second-round multiplex PCR followed. From the multiplex PCR reads, TCRdb called clonotypes with MiXCR, one entry per CDR3 protein. The repertoire holds 240,000 or so distinct CDR3 sequences, with 45% as singletons. V lost 7 bases, J lost 0 bases, and 13 bases lay in between. Germline V CDR1 and CDR2: DFQATT, SNEGSKA (reference sequence). The CDR3 totals 14 residues.

The chain carries TRBV20-1 and TRBJ1-3; perhaps TRBD1 as D (5 bases). This TCR was sampled from an adult man with Graves' ophthalmopathy. Input material: peripheral blood. As DNA, the CDR3 is TGCAGTGTAAGGGACCGGAGCTCTGGAAACACCATATATTTT. This sequence encodes CSVRDRSSGNTIYF.